The 25 T cell receptor beta chains below were found in one sample sequenced in a study of vaccination and CD4 T cells after COVID-19 (dated by TCRdb to between 2020 and 2023). The meaning of the sample's treatment or condition label: approximately nine-day PBMC culture with coronavirus spike peptide pools or control peptides (ViraFEST assay). Libraries came from PCR. Sequencing relied on an Illumina iSeq 100. TCR sequencing of DNA from cultured CD4+ T cells used the Oncomine TCR Beta short-read assay at the Johns Hopkins FTIC core. TCRdb itself trimmed the public reads at Q25 with fastp, ran MiXCR and retained productive beta chains. When rows share a CDR3 protein, they turn into one entry using the most common DNA and genes. The sample records roughly 20,000 distinct CDR3 sequences, approximately 45% of which are singletons. The ten largest clones take up 2.5% to 3% of the sample. These receptors' antigens are unknown.

The starting material was CD4+ T cells from blood, cultured in vitro, obtained after SARS-CoV-2 vaccination. These TCRs come from a human donor who had recovered from COVID-19.

The chain employs TRBV29-1 and TRBJ2-3; D is uncertain. V gave up 4 bases and J gave up 3 bases, with 8 bases separating them. Germline-derived CDR1 and CDR2 are SQVTM and ANQGSEA. The CDR3 spans 12 residues. The CDR3 DNA reads TGCAGCGTTGTCTGGCAGACAGATACGCAGTATTTT. Its translation is CSVVWQTDTQYF.

The chain employs TRBV4-1 and TRBJ1-5; 8 bases match TRBD1. The CDR3 spans 16 residues. CDR1 is MGHRA and CDR2 is YSYEKL in the germline V gene. V was clipped by 4 bases and J by 3 bases; unmatched bases: 8. DNA for the CDR3: TGCGCCAGCAGCCGAAACTCAGGGGGCCCCAATCAGCCCCAGCATTTT. The encoded protein is CASSRNSGGPNQPQHF.

This clonotype has more than one count but fewer than ten. The CDR3 reads CASSQRTANYGYTF. The CDR3 coding sequence is TGTGCCAGCAGCCAGAGGACAGCAAACTATGGCTACACCTTC. The chain has TRBV7-2 and TRBJ1-2; the D gene is possibly TRBD1 (6 bases). The CDR3 runs to 14 residues. Deletions cut 5 bases from V and 2 bases from J, with 12 bases between. Germline CDR1 and CDR2: SGHTA and FQGNSA.

The chain links TRBV18 to TRBJ2-7, with TRBD2 identical over 9 bases. V lost 2 bases to trimming and J lost 8 bases; unmatched junction nucleotides: 10. This CDR3 is 15 amino acids long. Germline assignment: CDR1 KGHSH and CDR2 LQKENI. The CDR3 coding sequence is TGTGCCAGCTCACCAAGCGTGGCGGGAGGGCCTCAGCAGTACTTC. As protein: CASSPSVAGGPQQYF.

The chain links TRBV30 to TRBJ2-5; D may correspond to TRBD1 or TRBD2 (5 bases each). Trimming took off 5 bases at V and 1 base at J, with 11 bases between the two ends. The germline V gene has CDR1 GTSNPN and CDR2 SVGIG (reference sequence). CDR3 size: 13 residues. The CDR3 DNA sequence: TGTGCCTGGTCCCCCGGGACCCAAGAGACCCAGTACTTC. This gives the protein CAWSPGTQETQYF.

The rearrangement links TRBV6-2 or TRBV6-3 to TRBJ2-7; 7 bases are a match to TRBD1. Germline lookup yields CDR1 MNHEY and CDR2 SVGEGT. The V segment lost 5 bases and the J segment 0 bases; nucleotides outside the gene matches: 13. The CDR3 spans 17 residues. CDR3 sequence (DNA): TGTGCCAGCAGTCCCTACACGGAGAACAGGGGCTCCTACGAGCAGTACTTC. Its translation is CASSPYTENRGSYEQYF.

The DNA of the CDR3 is TGCAGTGCTAGATCCTTCGGGGGGGATTTGTACAATGAGCAGTTCTTC. It translates to CSARSFGGDLYNEQFF. The chain links TRBV20-1 to TRBJ2-1, with TRBD2 matching over 8 bases. V lost 2 bases and J lost 4; bases outside the gene matches: 10. There are 16 residues in the CDR3. The germline V gene encodes CDR1 DFQATT and CDR2 SNEGSKA (reference sequence).

In this sample, this clonotype turned up a few times. This chain links TRBV6-2 or TRBV6-3 with TRBJ1-5; D not resolved. The ends were cut back, 3 bases at V and 0 bases at J, with 15 bases in the middle. The V gene's germline CDR1 is MNHEY and CDR2 SVGEGT. The CDR3 has 17 residues. CDR3 protein: CASSYKLRINSNQPQHF. The CDR3 nucleotides read TGTGCCAGCAGTTATAAGTTGCGCATCAATAGCAATCAGCCCCAGCATTTT.

The chain carries TRBV6-1 and TRBJ1-6; weak D call: TRBD1 (6 bases). Germline CDR1 MNHNS, CDR2 SASEGT. V lost 1 base, J lost 1 base, and 17 bases lay in between. The CDR3 spans 19 residues. CDR3 sequence reads: CASSEVGGAGRSYNSPLHF. The DNA of the CDR3 is TGTGCCAGCAGTGAAGTAGGGGGGGCAGGGAGATCCTATAATTCACCCCTCCACTTT.

This chain links TRBV11-3 with TRBJ1-2, with no clear D. Between the trimmed V and J ends, which lost 3 bases and 0 bases, there was a span of 8 bases. Germline V gene data show CDR1 as SGHNT and CDR2 as YENEEA. The CDR3 length is 14 residues. The CDR3 is CASSFGQTNYGYTF. The CDR3 DNA reads TGTGCCAGCAGCTTCGGCCAGACTAACTATGGCTACACCTTC.

The chain recombines TRBV20-1 with TRBJ2-3; 8 positions agree with TRBD2. Trimming took 8 bases from V and 4 from J; bases not matched to a gene: 14. The germline gives CDR1 DFQATT, CDR2 SNEGSKA (reference sequence). The CDR3 is 15 residues long. CDR3 protein: CSTDSSGGVADTQYF. The DNA of the CDR3 is TGCAGTACCGATTCGTCCGGGGGGGTGGCAGATACGCAGTATTTT.

This clonotype has only a few counts. This sequence joins TRBV7-2 and TRBJ2-2, with a tentative D call TRBD2 (5 bases). This CDR3 has 15 amino acids. Deletions cut 0 bases from V and 6 bases from J, with 11 bases between. CDR1 is SGHTA and CDR2 is FQGNSA in the germline V gene. CDR3 bases: TGTGCCAGCAGCTTAGCGGTAGCGAGTTCCGGGGAGCTGTTTTTT. Protein product: CASSLAVASSGELFF.

The chain joins TRBV28 to TRBJ2-7; D unresolved. This CDR3 comprises 16 residues. The germline V gene encodes CDR1 MDHEN and CDR2 SYDVKM. Trimming removed 5 bases at V and 2 bases at J, with 19 bases between. The CDR3 is CASSPTLNLNTYEQYF. The CDR3 DNA reads as TGTGCCAGCAGTCCTACCCTAAATCTTAATACCTACGAGCAGTACTTC.

As for this clonotype: One end of the junction is discordant with germline, which a read error may explain. The rearrangement joins TRBV19 to TRBJ1-2; tentative D call: TRBD1 (5 bases). The CDR3 runs 13 residues. Looked up from germline, CDR1 is LNHDA and CDR2 is SQIVND (reference sequence). The CDR3: CASSIDREGTLCF. The CDR3 region has the DNA TGTGCCAGTAGTATAGATCGTGAAGGGACTCTTTGCTTC.

The rearrangement uses TRBV2 and TRBJ1-2; TRBD1 agrees at 7 bases. The CDR3 sequence is 14 residues long. Germline lookup yields CDR1 SNHLY and CDR2 FYNNEI. The V segment lost 4 bases and the J segment 5 bases; nucleotides outside the gene matches: 7. The CDR3 nucleotides are TGTGCCAGCAGTGGCGAGACAGGGCGTTATGGCTACACCTTC. Its translation: CASSGETGRYGYTF.

This rearrangement joins TRBV7-9 to TRBJ1-1, with no clear D. Per germline, CDR1 SEHNR and CDR2 FQNEAQ (reference sequence). This CDR3 has 14 amino acids. V lost 7 bases and J lost 4, with 16 bases in between. The CDR3 loop reads CASTRGSLGTEAFF. CDR3 nucleotides: TGTGCCAGCACCAGAGGGAGTTTGGGCACTGAAGCTTTCTTT.

The rearrangement joins TRBV19 to TRBJ2-3, with D perhaps matching TRBD1 or TRBD2 (5 bases each). The germline V gene encodes CDR1 LNHDA and CDR2 SQIVND (reference sequence). The CDR3 has 14 residues. The germline V and J ends were trimmed by 5 bases and 0 bases, with 9 bases remaining between them. CDR3 nucleotides: TGTGCCAGTAGTCCCCGGGGCAGCACAGATACGCAGTATTTT. As protein: CASSPRGSTDTQYF.

This clonotype appeared a few times. The chain carries TRBV6-2 or TRBV6-3 and TRBJ1-5, with a weak D call TRBD1 (6 bases). The V end lost 2 bases, the J end lost 3 bases, and 8 bases lay between the germline ends. The CDR3 has 14 residues. Germline lookup yields CDR1 MNHEY and CDR2 SVGEGT. The CDR3 reads CASSYTGINQPQHF. CDR3 nucleotide sequence: TGTGCCAGCAGTTACACAGGGATCAATCAGCCCCAGCATTTT.

The V gene is TRBV25-1, the J gene TRBJ1-6, with a possible D match to TRBD1 (6 bases). Germline CDR1 and CDR2: MGHDK and SYGVNS. V was cut by 6 bases and J by 5 bases, with 11 bases left in between. The CDR3 has 14 amino acids. In DNA, the CDR3 is TGTGCCAGCAGGATTGGGGGGCATAATTCACCCCTCCACTTT. Translated, it gives CASRIGGHNSPLHF. The full variable domain, in which reference TRBV25-1 and TRBJ1-6 provide the parts outside the CDR3, is EADIYQTPRYLVIGTGKKITLECSQTMGHDKMYWYQQDPGMELHLIHYSYGVNSTEKGDLSSESTVSRIRTEHFPLTLESARPSHTSQYLCASRIGGHNSPLHFGNGTRLTVT.

The rearrangement uses TRBV6-1 and TRBJ2-3; unclear D gene. CDR1 MNHNS and CDR2 SASEGT come from the germline V gene. CDR3 length: 12 residues. Trimming pared 8 bases from V and 3 bases from J, leaving 9 bases between. The CDR3 is CASSRGTDTQYF. The CDR3 coding sequence is TGTGCCAGCTCCCGAGGTACAGATACGCAGTATTTT.

The chain links TRBV9 to TRBJ2-1; D is perhaps TRBD1 (6 bases). V gave up 3 bases and J gave up 5 bases, with 6 bases separating them. This CDR3 has 12 amino acids. The germline gives CDR1 SGDLS, CDR2 YYNGEE. The CDR3: CASSDRDNEQFF. The CDR3 DNA sequence: TGTGCCAGCAGCGACAGGGACAATGAGCAGTTCTTC.

This chain uses TRBV10-3 with TRBJ1-6; the match to TRBD1 covers 8 bases. Germline CDR1 reads ENHRY; CDR2 reads SYGVKD. The CDR3 is 14 amino acids. Trimming at V came to 6 bases and at J to 11 bases, leaving 9 bases not matched to a gene. CDR3 amino acids: CAIRGPGQDTPLHF. CDR3 in DNA: TGTGCCATCAGGGGACCGGGACAGGACACACCCCTCCACTTT.

The V gene is TRBV27, the J gene TRBJ2-7, with 10 nucleotides matching TRBD1. This CDR3 contains 15 residues. Germline V lookup: CDR1 MNHEY, CDR2 SMNVEV (reference sequence). Trimming took 5 bases from V and 7 from J; bases not matched to a gene: 11. CDR3 in amino acids: CASSRKTGGLGEQYF. In DNA form, the CDR3 reads TGTGCCAGCAGTAGGAAGACAGGGGGCTTGGGGGAGCAGTACTTC.

V and J are TRBV27 and TRBJ2-4, with TRBD1 identical over 7 bases. In germline, CDR1 is MNHEY, CDR2 SMNVEV (reference sequence). This CDR3 spans 13 amino acids. J was trimmed by 9 bases and V by 4 bases; bases with no gene match: 6. CDR3 DNA: TGTGCCAGCAGTTACAGGGGTGTGGGCATTCAGTACTTC. Residues: CASSYRGVGIQYF.

The V call is TRBV19, the J call TRBJ2-2; D possibly corresponds to TRBD1 (6 bases). In germline, CDR1 is LNHDA, CDR2 SQIVND (reference sequence). The length of the CDR3 is 16 residues. V lost 6 bases to trimming and J lost 6 bases, with 20 bases between them. The CDR3 is CASSISAGVYPGELFF. CDR3 nucleotide sequence: TGTGCCAGTAGCATCTCGGCAGGGGTATACCCCGGGGAGCTGTTTTTT.